The present entry profiles one T cell receptor (beta chain) with its context. As yet, its antigen is unknown. The sample originates from a study of shared clonotypes between healthy human individuals. Study conclusions and caveats: What naive subsets generally showed was a larger estimated richness than memory subsets showed.

Naive CD8 cells lacked CD45RO and underwent positive selection for CCR7, leaving out terminally differentiated effector memory CD45RA+ cells. There were no recent acute infections or vaccinations among the donors, who were healthy HIV-negative adults. CDR3 length: 16 amino acids. Germline V gives CDR1 SGHRS, CDR2 YFSETQ. Trimming shortened V by 5 bases and J by 4 bases, and 19 bases separated the two germline ends. The material for each subset, its genomic DNA, was split evenly across several immunoSEQ plates. Assay: immunoSEQ multiplex PCR; the TCRdb copy retains only in-frame clones and omits some. The sample carries around 1,900,000 clones, 93% recorded once.

The clonotype originates from a man aged 18 to 29 in good health. Some clones in this sample may be carry-over from other donors' samples. The V gene is TRBV5-1, the J gene TRBJ2-1; either TRBD1 or TRBD2 may supply D (7 bases each). The specimen was naive CD8+ T cells from PBMCs. In nucleotides, the CDR3 is TGCGCCAGCAGTACCTACCAGGGGGAGGGGTACAATGAGCAGTTCTTC. Translating gives CASSTYQGEGYNEQFF.